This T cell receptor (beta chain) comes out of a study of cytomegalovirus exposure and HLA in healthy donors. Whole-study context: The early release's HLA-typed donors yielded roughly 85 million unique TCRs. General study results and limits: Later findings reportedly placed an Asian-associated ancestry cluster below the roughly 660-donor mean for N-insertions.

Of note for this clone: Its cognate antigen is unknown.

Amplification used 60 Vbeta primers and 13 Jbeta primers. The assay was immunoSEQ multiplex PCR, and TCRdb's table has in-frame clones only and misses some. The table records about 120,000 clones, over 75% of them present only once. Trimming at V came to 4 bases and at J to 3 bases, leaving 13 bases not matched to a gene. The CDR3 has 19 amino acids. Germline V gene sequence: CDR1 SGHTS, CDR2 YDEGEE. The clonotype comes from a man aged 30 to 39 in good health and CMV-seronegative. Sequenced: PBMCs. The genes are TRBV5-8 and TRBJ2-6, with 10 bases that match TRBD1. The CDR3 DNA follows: TGTGCCAGCAGCCCGGGTACGAGACAGGGGGCGCGTGGGGCCAACGTCCTGACTTTC. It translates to CASSPGTRQGARGANVLTF.